This T cell receptor (beta chain) was sequenced for a study of T cell repertoires in cytomegalovirus infection (dated by TCRdb to the late 2010s). Describing the broader study: Peptide stimulations targeted recently identified HLA-C-restricted CMV epitopes, whose presentation resists viral immunomodulation, together with well-studied HLA-B-restricted epitopes. Because public TCR beta signatures pointed to carriage of CMV infection together with the matching HLA type, the HLA type of each donor mattered for the analysis.

The treatment or condition label here, explained by the study, means: in vitro stimulation with specific CMV peptide epitopes to enrich CMV-specific T cells. TCRdb names Illumina HiSeq 1500 as the instrument used. TCRdb reran the public reads through fastp at Q25 and MiXCR, keeping productive beta chains. Rows matching on CDR3 protein sequence are summarized as one entry with the most common DNA and genes. The sample table lists about 570,000 distinct CDR3 sequences, under 45% of them with a count of one. Jointly, the top ten make up 48% of the sample. Comments on this clonotype: The specificity of this receptor is unknown. No per-base quality is available; no much larger clone lies one base away.

CDR1 and CDR2, per the germline V gene, are SNHLY and FYNNEI. The CDR3 holds 14 amino acids from the cysteine to the phenylalanine. Here the CDR3 DNA is all that survives: 42 bases in frame from base 1. At the junction V is shortened by 1 base and J by 6 bases, with 12 bases in between. Overall study outcomes, separate from this receptor: Carriers of CMV infection plus the relevant HLA type were discriminated by the cumulative frequency of public TCR beta family members in the study cohort and in an independent approximately 350-donor cohort. The ex vivo response was dominated by HLA-C-restricted CMV-specific TCR beta clonotypes, and the single most frequent clonotype in two of eight donors was supplied by these HLA-C-restricted clonotypes.

Sequencing was performed on cultured PBMCs, taken from culture after CMV antigen stimulation. The sequence came from a human donor in good health (CMV status not recorded). Some clones in this sample may be carry-over from other donors' samples. The chain employs TRBV2 and TRBJ1-2; the D region possibly corresponds to TRBD1 (6 bases align). The DNA sequence follows: TGTGCCAGCAGTGAAGAACCAGGGGTGGATGGCTACACCTTC. The encoded protein is CASSEEPGVDGYTF.